This TCR beta chain was sequenced for a study of blood T cell repertoires in COVID-19. The overall study: In each case, the material was cDNA or gDNA derived from T cells, B-cell-depleted T cells, or PBMCs.

Clones were read by immunoSEQ multiplex PCR, and TCRdb kept only the in-frame ones, dropping some. Of around 130,000 clones listed, almost 85% are singletons. This CDR3 comprises 15 residues. Trimming removed 6 bases from V and 6 bases from J; junction bases left unmatched: 12. The germline V gene encodes CDR1 LNHDA and CDR2 SQIVND (reference sequence). The chain joins TRBV19 to TRBJ2-7, with TRBD1 matching over 9 bases. Material for sequencing was peripheral blood. The clonotype was recovered from a human donor in a cohort sampled during active COVID-19. DNA of the CDR3: TGTGCCAGTAGCATTTCCCTTGGGACAGGGCCCGAGCAGTACTTC. Translation gives CASSISLGTGPEQYF. The whole variable domain, filled in from reference TRBV19 and TRBJ2-7, reads DGGITQSPKYLFRKEGQNVTLSCEQNLNHDAMYWYRQDPGQGLRLIYYSQIVNDFQKGDIAEGYSVSREKKESFPLTVTSAQKNPTAFYLCASSISLGTGPEQYFGPGTRLTVT.